The clone carrying this T cell receptor (beta chain) was counted only a few times. Antigen specificity is unknown. In total, each donor contributed a single heparinised blood draw that averaged about 100 mL. The sequenced template was cDNA made from the entire isolated RNA. Naive, central memory and regulatory T cell samples came to a mean of roughly 3.9 million reads. Profiled with immunoSEQ multiplex PCR; TCRdb holds only in-frame clones, not every one. The data contain about 660,000 clones, about 14% of them seen just once; the ten biggest clones take up just under 0.04%. The sample comes from a study of beta chain features in type 1 diabetes. Study findings and constraints: A moderate, significant TCRB CDR3 shortening appeared in type 1 diabetes across four CD4+ subsets.

Sequenced sample: naive CD4+ T cells from blood. The clonotype originates from a man aged 18 to 29 with type 1 diabetes.

CDR3 DNA sequence: TGCGCCAGCGGTGAGAGTTCAGGGAGCTTCAATCAGCCCCAGCATTTT. Encoded protein: CASGESSGSFNQPQHF. The V gene is TRBV4-1, the J gene TRBJ1-5; D is perhaps TRBD1 (5 bases). CDR1 is MGHRA and CDR2 is YSYEKL in the germline V gene. This CDR3 comprises 16 residues. Trimming shortened V by 8 bases and J by 3 bases, and 20 bases separated the two germline ends.